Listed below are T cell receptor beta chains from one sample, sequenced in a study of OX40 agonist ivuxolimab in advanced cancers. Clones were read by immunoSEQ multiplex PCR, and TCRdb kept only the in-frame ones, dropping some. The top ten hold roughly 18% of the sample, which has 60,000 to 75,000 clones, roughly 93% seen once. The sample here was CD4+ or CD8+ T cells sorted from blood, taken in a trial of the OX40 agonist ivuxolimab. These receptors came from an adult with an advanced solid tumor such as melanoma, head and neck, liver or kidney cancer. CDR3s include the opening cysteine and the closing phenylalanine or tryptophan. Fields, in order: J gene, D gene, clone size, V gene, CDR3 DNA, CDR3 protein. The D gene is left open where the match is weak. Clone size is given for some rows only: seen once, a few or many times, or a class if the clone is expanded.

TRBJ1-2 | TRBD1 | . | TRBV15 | TGTGCCACCAGCAGAGAGGGACAGATCGGCACCTTTGATGGCTACACCTTC | CATSREGQIGTFDGYTF
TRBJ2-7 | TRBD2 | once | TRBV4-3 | TGCGCCAGCAGCCAATTCTACGTGACTAGCGGAGCCTACGAGCAGTACTTC | CASSQFYVTSGAYEQYF
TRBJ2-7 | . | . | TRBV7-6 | TGTGCCAGCAGCCCTTCGTCGGGGGCGCACCCCATAGCCTACGAGCAGTACTTC | CASSPSSGAHPIAYEQYF
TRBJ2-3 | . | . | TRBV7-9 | TGTGCCAGCACCTTAGGGGATACGCAGTATTTT | CASTLGDTQYF
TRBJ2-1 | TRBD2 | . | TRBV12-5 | TGTGCTAGTGGTTTGCCCGGGACTAGCGGACTGGTGGGCTACAATGAGCAGTTCTTC | CASGLPGTSGLVGYNEQFF
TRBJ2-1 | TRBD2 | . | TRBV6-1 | TGTGCCAGCACCGGACTAGCGGGAGTACGGCAGTTCTTC | CASTGLAGVRQFF
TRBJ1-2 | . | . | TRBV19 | TGTGCCAGTAGGGAGGGTGTGAAAGGCTACACCTTC | CASREGVKGYTF
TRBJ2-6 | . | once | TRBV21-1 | TGTGCCAGCAGCTCTCGGTCCCAGATCCACGGCTCTGGGGCCAACGTCCTGACTTTC | CASSSRSQIHGSGANVLTF
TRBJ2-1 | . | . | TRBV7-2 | TGTGCCAGCAAGGACTTTGGCTCCTACAATGAGCAGTTCTTC | CASKDFGSYNEQFF
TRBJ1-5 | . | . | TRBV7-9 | TGTGCCAGCAGCTTAAATCAGCCCCAGCATTTT | CASSLNQPQHF
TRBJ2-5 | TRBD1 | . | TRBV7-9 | TGTGCCAGCAGCCCCGGGACAGGGGTTTTACAGACCCAGTACTTC | CASSPGTGVLQTQYF
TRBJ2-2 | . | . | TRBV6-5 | TGTGCCAGCGCTATGGACAGTCTTGGCACCGGGGAGCTGTTTTTT | CASAMDSLGTGELFF
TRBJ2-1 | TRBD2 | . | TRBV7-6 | TGTGCCAGCAGCCCCGAAGTAGGTAGCGGGGGCTACAATGAGCAGTTCTTC | CASSPEVGSGGYNEQFF
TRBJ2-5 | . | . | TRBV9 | TGTGCCAGCAGCGATACAGGGAATCAAGAGACCCAGTACTTC | CASSDTGNQETQYF
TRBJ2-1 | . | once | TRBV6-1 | TGTGCCAGCAGTGAGAACATGTCCGGACTCTACAATGAGCAGTTCTTC | CASSENMSGLYNEQFF
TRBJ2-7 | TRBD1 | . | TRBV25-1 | TGTGCCAGCAGTGAATACAGGACAGGGGACGAGCAGTACTTC | CASSEYRTGDEQYF
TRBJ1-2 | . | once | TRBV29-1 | TGCAGCGTTGTTATAGGGGACGGCTACACCTTC | CSVVIGDGYTF
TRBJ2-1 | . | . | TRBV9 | TGTGCCAGCAGCGTCACGGCTGAGCAGTTCTTC | CASSVTAEQFF
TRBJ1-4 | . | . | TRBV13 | TGTGCCAGCAGCTTAGGATATGTTCGGTTCGAAAAACTGTTTTTT | CASSLGYVRFEKLFF
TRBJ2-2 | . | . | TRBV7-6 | TGTGCCAGCTTTCAAGGCGGAGGGCAGAACACCGGGGAGCTGTTTTTT | CASFQGGGQNTGELFF
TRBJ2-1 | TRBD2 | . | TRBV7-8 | TGTGCCAGCAGCTTAATTGGAACGACTAGCGATAATGAGCAGTTCTTC | CASSLIGTTSDNEQFF
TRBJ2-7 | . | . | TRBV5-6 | TGTGCCAGCAGCTTGGCCTCGATGTGGCACCCTAGTACCTACGAGCAGTACTTC | CASSLASMWHPSTYEQYF
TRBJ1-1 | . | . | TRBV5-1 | TGCGCCAGCAGCTTGGACTCCGTAGAAGAGAACACTGAAGCTTTCTTT | CASSLDSVEENTEAFF
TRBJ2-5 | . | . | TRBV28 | TGTGCCAGCAGTTCCCCTCCGGAGGGGGAGACCCAGTACTTC | CASSSPPEGETQYF
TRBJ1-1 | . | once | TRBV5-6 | TGTGCCAGCAGCTTTGGGGTGGGCACTGAAGCTTTCTTT | CASSFGVGTEAFF
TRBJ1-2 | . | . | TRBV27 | TGTGCCAGCAGTTTTTTCCCCGACGGGGACAACTATGGCTACACCTTC | CASSFFPDGDNYGYTF
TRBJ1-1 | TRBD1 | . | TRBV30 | TGTGCCCTGGGGCCAGGGGGGAACACTGAAGCTTTCTTT | CALGPGGNTEAFF
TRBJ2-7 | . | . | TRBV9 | TGTGCCAGCAGCGTGGGGAGCCTTACCTCCTACGAGCAGTACTTC | CASSVGSLTSYEQYF
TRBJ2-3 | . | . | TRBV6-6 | TGTGCCAGTCTCGCAGATACGCAGTATTTT | CASLADTQYF
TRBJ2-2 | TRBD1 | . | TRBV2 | TGTGCCAGCTCCACCGGGACAGGGTCTTGGGGGGAGCTGTTTTTT | CASSTGTGSWGELFF
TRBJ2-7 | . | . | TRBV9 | TGTGCCAGCAGCCCCTCGGGATACTACGAGCAGTACTTC | CASSPSGYYEQYF
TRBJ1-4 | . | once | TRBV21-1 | TGTGCCAGCAGGACACGACGGATTACTAATGAAAAACTGTTTTTT | CASRTRRITNEKLFF
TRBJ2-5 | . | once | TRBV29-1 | TGCAGCGTCGAACCGGGACTTACGGGGACCCAGTACTTC | CSVEPGLTGTQYF
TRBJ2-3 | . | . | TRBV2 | TGTGCCAGCAGTGAATATGGGACTAGCACAGATACGCAGTATTTT | CASSEYGTSTDTQYF
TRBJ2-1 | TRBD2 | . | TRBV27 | TGTGCCAGCAGTTTCGCGGGAGTAGTAAATGAGCAGTTCTTC | CASSFAGVVNEQFF